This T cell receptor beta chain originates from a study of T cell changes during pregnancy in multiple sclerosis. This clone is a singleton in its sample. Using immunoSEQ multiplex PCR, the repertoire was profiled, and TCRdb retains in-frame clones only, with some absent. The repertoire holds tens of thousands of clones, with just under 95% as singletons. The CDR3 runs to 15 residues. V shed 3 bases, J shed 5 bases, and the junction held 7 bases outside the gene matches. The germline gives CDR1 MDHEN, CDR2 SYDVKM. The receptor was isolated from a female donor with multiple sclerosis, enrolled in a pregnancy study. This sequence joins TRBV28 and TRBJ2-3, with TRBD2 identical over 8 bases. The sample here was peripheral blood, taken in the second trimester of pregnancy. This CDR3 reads CASSFSGTAGDTQYF. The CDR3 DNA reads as TGTGCCAGCAGTTTTAGCGGGACCGCGGGAGATACGCAGTATTTT. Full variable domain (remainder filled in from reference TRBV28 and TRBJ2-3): DVKVTQSSRYLVKRTGEKVFLECVQDMDHENMFWYRQDPGLGLRLIYFSYDVKMKEKGDIPEGYSVSREKKERFSLILESASTNQTSMYLCASSFSGTAGDTQYFGPGTRLTVL.